This T cell receptor beta chain was documented in a study of cytomegalovirus exposure and HLA in healthy donors. Study as a whole: Earlier work reported approximately 110 million unique TCR beta sequences from about 180 million T cells. Genotyping of nearly 400 donors showed that 80% to 85% belonged to the Caucasian-associated ancestry cluster. Study findings and constraints: As a later analysis revealed, most CMV-associated TCR beta chains appeared HLA-restricted. At a 0.05 false discovery rate, a later analysis found around 17,000 TCR beta sequences to be associated with HLA alleles.

V was trimmed by 0 bases and J by 8 bases, leaving 8 bases between them. The CDR3 has 13 residues. Germline V gene sequence: CDR1 LNHDA, CDR2 SQIVND (reference sequence). PCR primers comprised 60 Vbeta and 13 Jbeta primers. Generated by immunoSEQ multiplex PCR, the TCRdb table keeps only in-frame clones and is missing some. The sample holds fewer than 200,000 clones, 65% to 85% seen once. Details on this clone: Antigen: not known.

The sequenced sample was PBMCs. The chain is built from TRBV19 and TRBJ2-1, with D possibly TRBD2 on 5 matching bases. The source is a man in his 60s in good health and CMV-seronegative. CDR3 nucleotides: TGTGCCAGTAGTATAGATCGGGGTTATGAGCAGTTCTTC. It encodes CASSIDRGYEQFF.